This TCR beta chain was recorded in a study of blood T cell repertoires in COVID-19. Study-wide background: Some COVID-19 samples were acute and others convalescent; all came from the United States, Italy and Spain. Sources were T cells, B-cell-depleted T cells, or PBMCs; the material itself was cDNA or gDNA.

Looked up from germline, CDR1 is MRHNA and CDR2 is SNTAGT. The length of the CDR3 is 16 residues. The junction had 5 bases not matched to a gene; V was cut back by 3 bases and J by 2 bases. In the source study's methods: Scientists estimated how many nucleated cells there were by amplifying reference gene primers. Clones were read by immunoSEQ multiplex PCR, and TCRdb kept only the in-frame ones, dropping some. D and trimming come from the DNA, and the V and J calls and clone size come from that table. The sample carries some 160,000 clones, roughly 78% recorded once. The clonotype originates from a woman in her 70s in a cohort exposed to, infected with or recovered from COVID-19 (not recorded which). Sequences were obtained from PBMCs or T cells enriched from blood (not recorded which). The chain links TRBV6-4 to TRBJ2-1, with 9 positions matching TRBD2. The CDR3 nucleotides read TGTGCCAGCAGTGATTGGGCTAGCGGGGCCTACAATGAGCAGTTCTTC. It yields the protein CASSDWASGAYNEQFF.